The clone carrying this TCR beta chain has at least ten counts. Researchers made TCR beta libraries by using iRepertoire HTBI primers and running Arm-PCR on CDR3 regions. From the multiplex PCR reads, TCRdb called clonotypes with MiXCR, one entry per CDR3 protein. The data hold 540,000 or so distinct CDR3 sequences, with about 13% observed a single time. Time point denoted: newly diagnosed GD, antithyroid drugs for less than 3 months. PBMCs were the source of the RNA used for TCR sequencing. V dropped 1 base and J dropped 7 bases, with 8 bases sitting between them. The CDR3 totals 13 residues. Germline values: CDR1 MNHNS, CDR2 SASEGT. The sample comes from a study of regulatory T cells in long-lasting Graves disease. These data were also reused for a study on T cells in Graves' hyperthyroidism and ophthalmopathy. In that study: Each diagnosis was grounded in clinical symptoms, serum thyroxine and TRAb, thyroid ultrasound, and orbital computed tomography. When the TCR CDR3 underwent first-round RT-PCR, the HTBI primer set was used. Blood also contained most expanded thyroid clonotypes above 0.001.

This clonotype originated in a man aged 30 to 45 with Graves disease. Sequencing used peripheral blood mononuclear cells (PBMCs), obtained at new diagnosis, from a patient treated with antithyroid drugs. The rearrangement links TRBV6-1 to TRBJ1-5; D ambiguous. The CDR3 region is CASSEVGRQPQHF. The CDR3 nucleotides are TGTGCCAGCAGTGAAGTGGGTAGGCAGCCCCAGCATTTT.